This T cell receptor beta chain originates from a study of PD-1 blockade in mismatch repair-deficient tumors. This clone was detected once. No antigen is known for it. TCRdb's table, derived via immunoSEQ multiplex PCR, lists solely in-frame clones and lacks some. The data contain about 9,200 clones, around 88% of them singletons. Time point denoted: 10-day in vitro stimulation with candidate neoantigen peptide 2. The sample in question was cells cultured in vitro, obtained from a patient treated with pembrolizumab. The sequence was obtained from an adult with mismatch repair-deficient cancer.

The CDR3 is CASSLDGVAQPQHF. CDR3 sequence (DNA): TGTGCCAGCAGCTTGGACGGGGTCGCTCAGCCCCAGCATTTT. The rearrangement joins TRBV5-6 to TRBJ1-5; D remains unclear. V was trimmed by 0 bases and J by 6 bases, leaving 10 bases between them. This CDR3 has 14 residues. Germline V gene sequence: CDR1 SGHDT, CDR2 YYEEEE.